This entry is about one T cell receptor beta chain. The data derive from a study of blood T cell repertoires in COVID-19. About the research overall: Whether acute or convalescent, the COVID-19 samples came from the United States, Italy and Spain. From T cells, B-cell-depleted T cells, or PBMCs came the material, which was cDNA or gDNA.

This CDR3 has 16 residues. CDR1 MNHEY and CDR2 SVGEGT come from the germline V gene. J lost 11 bases, V lost 5 bases, and 10 bases had no gene match. Sequenced by immunoSEQ multiplex PCR; TCRdb stores in-frame clones only, minus some. The sample includes approximately 22,000 clones, about 81% of them seen just once. What was sequenced was peripheral blood. The TCR originated in a woman aged 70 to 79 with COVID-19, enrolled during active disease. The chain links TRBV6-2 or TRBV6-3 to TRBJ1-6, with TRBD1 matching 12 bases. The CDR3 region is CASSTPGQGARPPLHF. The DNA of the CDR3 is TGTGCCAGCAGTACCCCGGGACAGGGGGCGAGGCCACCCCTCCACTTT.